This T cell receptor beta chain is drawn from a study of blood T cell repertoires in COVID-19. About the study: Both acute and convalescent COVID-19 samples were obtained from the United States, Italy and Spain. From T cells, B-cell-depleted T cells, or PBMCs came the material, which was cDNA or gDNA.

V shed 0 bases and J shed 5 bases, with 5 bases lying between them. From germline, CDR1 is SGHTA and CDR2 FQGTGA. CDR3 length: 13 residues. This clone was recorded only once. Authors' processing steps: Amplification of reference gene primers was used by the study to estimate nucleated cell counts. Some clones are missing from TCRdb's copy, which holds only in-frame ones; the method was immunoSEQ multiplex PCR. V and J calls and clone size come straight from that table; D and trimming were deduced from the DNA. The repertoire holds 50,000 or so clones, with 90% as singletons. Sequenced input: peripheral blood. This clonotype was sampled from a human donor in a cohort sampled during active COVID-19. The chain is built from TRBV7-3 and TRBJ1-5; no definite D call. CDR3 DNA sequence: TGTGCCAGCAGCTTAACGCAGGATCAGCCCCAGCATTTT. Encoded protein: CASSLTQDQPQHF.